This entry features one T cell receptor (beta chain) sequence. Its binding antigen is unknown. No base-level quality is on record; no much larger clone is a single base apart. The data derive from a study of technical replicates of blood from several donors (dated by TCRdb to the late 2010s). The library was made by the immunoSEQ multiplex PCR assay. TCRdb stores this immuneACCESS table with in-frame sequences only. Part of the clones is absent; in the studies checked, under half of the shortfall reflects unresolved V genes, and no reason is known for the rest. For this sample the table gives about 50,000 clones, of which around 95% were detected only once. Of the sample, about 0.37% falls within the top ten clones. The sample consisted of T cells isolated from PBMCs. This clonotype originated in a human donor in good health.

The CDR3 region: CASRLAGPTNVLTF. In nucleotide form, the sequence is TGTGCCAGTAGACTAGCAGGGCCCACTAACGTCCTGACTTTC. The receptor chain draws on TRBV19 and TRBJ2-6, and TRBD2 may be the D gene, going by 6 matching bases. V and J are truncated by 6 bases and 10 bases respectively, leaving an intervening sequence of 16 bases. CDR1 LNHDA and CDR2 SQIVND are derived from the germline V gene (reference sequence). The CDR3 covers 14 residues, taking in both the cysteine and the phenylalanine. Left in the record is the CDR3 DNA by itself, 42 bases read in frame from the first base.